This entry describes one T cell receptor (beta chain). The antigen this receptor binds is unknown. Per-base qualities were not stored, and no clone one base away is much larger. The record originates from a study of cytomegalovirus exposure and HLA in healthy donors (dated by TCRdb to about 2017). Study-wide context: According to an earlier analysis of around 600 of the donors, 200 million or so T cells yielded 117 million unique TCR beta sequences and around 300 Gb of sequence data. An early release that covered roughly 600 HLA-typed donors contained about 300 gigabases of sequencing data and approximately 85 million unique TCR sequences. Of the approximately 400 genotyped donors, roughly 76% were placed in the genetic ancestry cluster associated with self-reported Caucasian donors. The aim of the study was to test whether cataloging public T cell receptors could identify signatures of past pathogen exposure. The T cell repertoires of about 700 subjects were profiled by immunosequencing and related to cytomegalovirus serostatus. A separate validation cohort of roughly 130 different subjects was used in addition to the approximately 670-subject first cohort. The study combined high-throughput TCR immunosequencing, statistical association of individual TCRs with disease status, and machine learning to predict cytomegalovirus infection status. A later analysis re-examined previously published TCR beta repertoires from 600 to 700 donors and added high-resolution HLA genotyping to investigate patterns of TCR occurrence. In the later analysis, no new phenotypic data were used to find candidate immune exposures; instead, reliance was placed on TCR beta sequences and their occurrence across donors. In an earlier analysis of around 540 of the donors, high-throughput TCR beta sequencing was used to judge whether each TCR beta V gene segment behaved as functional or pseudogenic. Donor age, sex, ethnicity and CMV serostatus were collected together with the repertoire data. A later genetic analysis used genome-wide SNP genotypes for about three fifths of the 666 donors, treating that subset as a discovery cohort. All discovery cohort repertoires had been generated using a single sequencing platform. HLA typing covered class I and class II loci at four-digit resolution. Typing coverage varied by locus: about 629-630 donors for A, B, C, DRB1 and DQB1; roughly 510 for DQA1; 606 for DPA1; roughly 450 for DPB1. Four or five DR-DQ haplotypes were treated as single units for association and clustering because of strong linkage in the cohort. Across some 400 genotyped donors of the cohort, an average of about 240,000 unique TCR beta nucleotide sequences per donor were sequenced, and roughly 20% of those sequences were non-productive. Paper-wide results and their limitations: In an earlier analysis of several hundred of the donors, most TCR beta V segments were observed in productive rearrangements about 90% or about 30% of the time, broadly matching IMGT annotations. Roughly uniform sequencing depth across donors was assumed in presence/absence analyses, although this assumption may not hold. A later analysis associated 17,000 or so TCR beta sequences with specific HLA alleles at a false discovery rate of 0.05. Cytomegalovirus status was reported to be diagnosed by the classifier with high specificity and sensitivity in both the original and validation cohorts. In a later genetic analysis, a missense DCLRE1C variant was associated with V-gene and J-gene trimming of TCR beta chains, and the association was replicated in an independent cohort. Most TCR sequences were observed very rarely across donors, whereas some public TCRs were present in many individuals. Because counts were too low, fewer than 20 rarely observed V segments, including chromosome 9 orphons, were excluded from the earlier analysis of 500 to 700 of the donors. A further reported finding was that TCR beta sequences accurately predicted the HLA-A and HLA-B alleles for most subjects in the first cohort. Compared with the roughly 600-donor mean, donors in an Asian-associated ancestry cluster had fewer N-insertions in productive TCRs, according to a later genetic analysis. According to a later analysis, most CMV-associated TCR beta chains appeared to be HLA-restricted, and the HLA associations seemed to be driven largely by CMV exposure. The study listed 164 TCR beta chains as associated with cytomegalovirus. Because some donors lacked HLA typing at each locus, the association tests relied only on the typed subset. A later analysis reported that several top co-occurrence clusters appeared linked to parvovirus B19, influenza, CMV and Epstein-Barr virus. Linkage disequilibrium might explain the correlated functional status among segregating V segments, but an unknown experimental factor could not be ruled out. Compared with equally common non-associated chains, HLA-associated TCR beta chains in a later analysis were more clonally expanded and had lower generation probabilities. CMV serostatus was the only immune exposure information available for the cohort. The cohort was sequenced for TCR beta chains only, and without alpha or paired-chain data the features that could be detected were limited. It was suggested by the authors that the approach could potentially be generalized to other disease states and immunological phenotypes. Some IMGT-functional V segments, including TRBV6-2 and TRBV6-3, could not be told apart with the 87-base-pair reads, so those segments were excluded. According to a later analysis, TCR association rates differed among HLA loci, with DRB1 alleles showing the most associated TCRs and HLA-C alleles showing the fewest. A few of the identified cytomegalovirus-associated TCR beta chains were confirmed in vitro to be specific for cytomegalovirus antigens. Assigning TCR associations to individual alleles was difficult when HLA alleles, especially DR and DQ, strongly co-occurred. The sequencing pipeline was judged likely to have produced a cluster of highly shared sequence variants as a technical artifact.

The method behind the library was the immunoSEQ multiplex PCR assay. A mixture of 60 forward primers for TCR Vbeta segments and 13 reverse primers for TCR Jbeta segments was used in the multiplex PCR. The CDR3 region of rearranged TCR beta genes was amplified from genomic DNA with a multiplex PCR assay. On the Illumina HiSeq System, the amplified TCR beta libraries were sequenced as 87-base-pair reads. Turning to the authors' computational methods: A later analysis tallied 75 million to 95 million unique TCR beta chains across the 550 to 850 repertoires, and some 12 million of those chains were shared by two or more donors. To remove PCR and sequencing errors, raw reads were error-corrected and collapsed into unique sequences using a nearest-neighbor algorithm that merged closely related sequences. To assign V, D and J gene segments, CDR3 sequences were aligned to IMGT reference sequences. Each retained sequence needed at least a six-nucleotide match to both a V gene segment and a J gene segment. Rearrangements were called productive when the CDR3 lacked stop codons and stayed in frame with V and J; all others were non-productive. CDR3 was defined according to IMGT convention as the region running from the second conserved V-encoded cysteine to the conserved J-encoded phenylalanine. The earlier analysis of some 600 of the donors excluded sequences that lacked an unambiguous match to a single V gene segment. In an earlier analysis of 587 of the donors, V segments were called functional above 56.7% productive rearrangements and were called segregating when the between-donor standard deviation exceeded 5%. To diagnose cytomegalovirus status from the catalog of TCR beta chain sequences, a statistical classification framework was built. In a later analysis, TCR nucleotide sequences were compared against IMGT/GENE-DB human TR gene sequences so that V and J genes could be assigned. Using the TCRdist pipeline, a later analysis assigned CDR3 sequences along with most-parsimonious VDJ recombination scenarios. In a later analysis, every TCR beta chain was defined by the combination of its CDR3 amino acid sequence and its V-gene family, and reads without a unique V-gene family were dropped. As a way to deal with suspected cross-contamination and a sequencing artifact, a later analysis dropped approximately 570 nucleotide sequences that were highly shared and had low generation probability. In a later analysis, a clonal expansion index for each public chain was calculated from normalized within-repertoire ranks of inferred template counts. In a later analysis, generation probabilities were computed with a VDJ recombination model fitted to out-of-frame rearrangements, and the resulting probabilities were checked against IGoR. A later analysis scored TCR-TCR, TCR-HLA and TCR-CMV co-occurrence with hypergeometric tests, applying a repertoire-size bias correction to TCR pairs. To estimate false discovery rates, a later analysis permuted the HLA or CMV assignments 20 times. In a later analysis, co-occurring TCRs were grouped using DBSCAN, and TCRdist sequence similarity was added for clustering within HLA-allele-positive subsets. For co-occurrence clustering, repertoires with fewer than 30,000 or more than 120,000 public chains were excluded, along with a handful of repertoires with anomalous nucleotide sharing. The table was pulled from immuneACCESS by TCRdb, which kept in-frame rearrangements only. Such tables lose some clones; where checked, under half of the loss comes from unresolved V genes, and the rest has no known cause. The V and J calls and the clone size are those of that table, but D and trimming were determined from the DNA. Across this sample there are 190,000 or so clones, with under 85% seen only once. The ten most abundant clones make up around 9.6% of the sample.

The cohort was made up of hundreds of healthy bone marrow donors. At the time of sampling, all cohort members were nominally healthy, though unrecorded immune exposures were likely present. The donor was CMV seropositive and was included in the group of approximately 300 seropositive cohort members. Every donor gave a peripheral blood sample, and the peripheral blood mononuclear cells from that sample were used for TCR beta sequencing. Genomic DNA was extracted from the blood cell samples with the Qiagen DNeasy Blood Extraction Kit. There are 17 amino acids in the CDR3, from cysteine to phenylalanine inclusive. The kept DNA is CDR3 alone, 51 bases in frame from the first base. CDR1 and CDR2 (LNHDA, SQIVND) derive from the germline V gene (reference sequence). Compared with germline, V lacks 7 bases and J lacks 0 bases; bases without a gene match: 11.

The chain is made from TRBV19 and TRBJ1-5, with 8 central nucleotides matching TRBD1. The origin of this receptor is a woman aged 50 to 60 in good health and CMV-seropositive. Material for sequencing was PBMCs. The CDR3 protein sequence reads: CASNGDRGYYSNQPQHF. The DNA is as follows: TGTGCCAGTAATGGAGACAGGGGATATTATAGCAATCAGCCCCAGCATTTT.